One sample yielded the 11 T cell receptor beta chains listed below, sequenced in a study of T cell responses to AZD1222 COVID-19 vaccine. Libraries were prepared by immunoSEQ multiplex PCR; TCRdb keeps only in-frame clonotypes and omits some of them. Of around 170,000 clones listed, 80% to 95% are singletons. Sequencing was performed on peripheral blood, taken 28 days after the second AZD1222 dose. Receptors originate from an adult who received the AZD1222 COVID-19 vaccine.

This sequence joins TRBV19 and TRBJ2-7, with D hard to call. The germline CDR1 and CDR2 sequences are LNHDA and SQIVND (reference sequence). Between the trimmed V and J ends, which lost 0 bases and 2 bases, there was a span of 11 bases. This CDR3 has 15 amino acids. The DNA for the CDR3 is TGTGCCAGTAGTATAGAGGCAGGTATGACCTACGAGCAGTACTTC. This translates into CASSIEAGMTYEQYF.

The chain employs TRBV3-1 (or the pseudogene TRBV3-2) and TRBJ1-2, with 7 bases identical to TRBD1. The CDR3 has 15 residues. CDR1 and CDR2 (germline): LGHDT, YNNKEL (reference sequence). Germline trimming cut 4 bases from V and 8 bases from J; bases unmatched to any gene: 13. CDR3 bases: TGTGCCAGCAGCCGAGTACTAACAGGGGTAGGCGGCTACACCTTC. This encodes CASSRVLTGVGGYTF.

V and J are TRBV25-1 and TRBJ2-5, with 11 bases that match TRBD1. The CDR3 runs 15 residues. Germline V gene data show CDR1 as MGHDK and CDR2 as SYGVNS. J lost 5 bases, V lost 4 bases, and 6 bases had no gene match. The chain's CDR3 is CASSGRDRGWETQYF. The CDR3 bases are TGTGCCAGCAGTGGGAGGGACAGGGGGTGGGAGACCCAGTACTTC.

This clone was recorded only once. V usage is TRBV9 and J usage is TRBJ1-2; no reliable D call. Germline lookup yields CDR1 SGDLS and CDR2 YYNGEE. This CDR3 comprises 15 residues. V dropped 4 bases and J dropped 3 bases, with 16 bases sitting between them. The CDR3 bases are TGTGCCAGCAGCCCCCGGACCGTTCCGGACTATGGCTACACCTTC. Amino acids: CASSPRTVPDYGYTF. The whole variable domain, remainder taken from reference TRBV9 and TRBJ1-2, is DSGVTQTPKHLITATGQRVTLRCSPRSGDLSVYWYQQSLDQGLQFLIQYYNGEERAKGNILERFSAQQFPDLHSELNLSSLELGDSALYFCASSPRTVPDYGYTFGSGTRLTVV.

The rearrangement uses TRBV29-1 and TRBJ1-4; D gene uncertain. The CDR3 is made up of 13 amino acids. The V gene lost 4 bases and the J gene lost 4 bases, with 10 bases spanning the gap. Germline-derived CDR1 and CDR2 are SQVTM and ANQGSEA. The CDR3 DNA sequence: TGCAGCGTTGTTTCGGGTCTTAATGAAAAACTGTTTTTT. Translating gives CSVVSGLNEKLFF.

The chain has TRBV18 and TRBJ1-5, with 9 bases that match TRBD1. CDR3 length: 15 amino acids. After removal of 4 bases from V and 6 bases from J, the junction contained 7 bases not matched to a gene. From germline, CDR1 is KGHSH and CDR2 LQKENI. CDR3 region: CASSLGTGKSQPQHF. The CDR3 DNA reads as TGTGCCAGCTCACTAGGGACAGGGAAGAGTCAGCCCCAGCATTTT.

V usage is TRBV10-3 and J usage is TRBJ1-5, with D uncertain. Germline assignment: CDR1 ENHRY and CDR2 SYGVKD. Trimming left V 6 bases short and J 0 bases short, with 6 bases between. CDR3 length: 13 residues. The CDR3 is CAIRQGSNQPQHF. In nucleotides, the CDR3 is TGTGCCATCAGACAAGGTAGCAATCAGCCCCAGCATTTT.

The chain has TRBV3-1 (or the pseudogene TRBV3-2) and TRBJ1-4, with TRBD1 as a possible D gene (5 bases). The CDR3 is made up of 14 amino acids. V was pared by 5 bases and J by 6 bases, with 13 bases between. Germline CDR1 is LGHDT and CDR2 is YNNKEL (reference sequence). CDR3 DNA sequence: TGTGCCAGCAGCGGGAGGGGCGGAGATGAAAAACTGTTTTTT. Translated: CASSGRGGDEKLFF.

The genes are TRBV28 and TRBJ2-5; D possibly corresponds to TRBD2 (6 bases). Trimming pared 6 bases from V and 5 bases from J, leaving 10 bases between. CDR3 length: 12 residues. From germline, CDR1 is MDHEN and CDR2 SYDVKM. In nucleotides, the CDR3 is TGTGCCAGCAGCGGAGGGAGGGAGACCCAGTACTTC. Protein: CASSGGRETQYF.

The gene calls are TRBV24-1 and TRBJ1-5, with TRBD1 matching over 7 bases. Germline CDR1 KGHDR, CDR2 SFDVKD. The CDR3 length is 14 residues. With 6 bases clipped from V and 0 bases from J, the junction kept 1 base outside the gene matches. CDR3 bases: TGTGCCACCAGTCACAGGGGTAGCAATCAGCCCCAGCATTTT. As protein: CATSHRGSNQPQHF.

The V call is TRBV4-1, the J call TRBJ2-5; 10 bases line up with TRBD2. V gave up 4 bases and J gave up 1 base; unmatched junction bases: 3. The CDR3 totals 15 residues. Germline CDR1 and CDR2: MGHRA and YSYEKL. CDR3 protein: CASSPWTSGQETQYF. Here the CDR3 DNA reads TGCGCCAGCAGCCCATGGACTAGCGGCCAAGAGACCCAGTACTTC.